This entry describes one T cell receptor beta chain. Per the germline V gene, CDR1 is SGHVS and CDR2 is FNYEAQ. The CDR3 sequence is 17 residues long. The trim removed 5 bases at V and 6 bases at J, leaving 14 bases unmatched. In the original workflow: Nucleated cell number was recorded as an estimate derived from reference gene primer amplification. Some clones are missing from TCRdb's copy, which holds only in-frame ones; the method was immunoSEQ multiplex PCR. V, J and clone size reflect that table, while D and trimming were determined from the DNA. The data contain about 200,000 clones, about 86% of them seen just once; the ten biggest clones take up roughly 10%. The data were taken from a study of blood T cell repertoires in COVID-19. Study-wide context: Samples of COVID-19 (acute and convalescent) were obtained from the United States, Italy and Spain. PBMCs, B-cell-depleted T cells, or T cells provided the cDNA or gDNA that made up the material.

A Seattle source enrolled patients during active infection and followed them longitudinally. The chain carries TRBV7-6 and TRBJ2-1; TRBD2 matches 9 bases. Input material: peripheral blood. This sequence was found in a woman aged 45-59 years with COVID-19, enrolled during active disease. The CDR3 is CASSRPGGRGGRNEQFF. The CDR3 DNA reads TGTGCCAGCAGCCGCCCTGGGGGGCGGGGGGGCCGCAATGAGCAGTTCTTC.